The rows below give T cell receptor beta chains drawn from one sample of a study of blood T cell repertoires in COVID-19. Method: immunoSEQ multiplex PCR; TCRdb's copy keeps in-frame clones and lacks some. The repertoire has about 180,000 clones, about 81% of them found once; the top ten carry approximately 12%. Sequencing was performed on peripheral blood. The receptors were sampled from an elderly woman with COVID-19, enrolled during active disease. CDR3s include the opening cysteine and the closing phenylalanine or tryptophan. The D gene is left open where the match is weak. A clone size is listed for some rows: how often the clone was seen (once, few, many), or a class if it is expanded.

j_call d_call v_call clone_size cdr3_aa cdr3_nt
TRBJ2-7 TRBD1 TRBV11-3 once CASSAGLTGGPYEQYF TGTGCCAGCAGCGCCGGACTAACAGGGGGCCCCTACGAGCAGTACTTC
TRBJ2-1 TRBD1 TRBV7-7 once CASSFFRGLCYSSYNEQFF TGTGCTAGCAGCTTTTTCAGGGGGCTCTGTTATAGCTCCTACAATGAGCAGTTCTTC
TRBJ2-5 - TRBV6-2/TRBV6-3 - CASSPLATQYF TGTGCCAGCAGCCCACTAGCCACCCAGTACTTC
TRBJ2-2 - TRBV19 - CASTWEDTGELFF TGTGCCAGTACCTGGGAGGACACCGGGGAGCTGTTTTTT
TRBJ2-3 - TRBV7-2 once CASSPEGTSTDTQYF TGTGCCAGCAGCCCCGAGGGAACGAGCACAGATACGCAGTATTTT
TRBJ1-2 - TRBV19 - CASIPDWTAAPYGYTF TGTGCCAGTATTCCGGACTGGACGGCAGCTCCCTATGGCTACACCTTC
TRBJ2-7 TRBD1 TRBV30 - CAWSGTGVWEQYF TGTGCCTGGAGTGGGACAGGGGTATGGGAGCAGTACTTC
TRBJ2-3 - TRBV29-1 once CSVEDPASRYTDTQYF TGCAGCGTTGAAGATCCGGCTAGCAGGTACACAGATACGCAGTATTTT
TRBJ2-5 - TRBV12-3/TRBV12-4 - CASSAGETQYF TGTGCCAGCAGTGCGGGGGAGACCCAGTACTTC
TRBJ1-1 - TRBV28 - CASSLFRANTEAFF TGTGCCAGCAGTTTATTCAGGGCGAACACTGAAGCTTTCTTT
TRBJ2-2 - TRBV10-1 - CASKTTRVSTGELFF TGCGCCAGCAAGACGACTAGGGTTTCCACCGGGGAGCTGTTTTTT
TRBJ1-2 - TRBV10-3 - CAISESWGRGDYYGYTF TGTGCCATCAGTGAGTCCTGGGGGCGCGGTGACTACTATGGCTACACCTTC
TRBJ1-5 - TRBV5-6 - CASSFRGGGNQPQHF TGTGCCAGCAGCTTCAGAGGGGGGGGCAATCAGCCCCAGCATTTT
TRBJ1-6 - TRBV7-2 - CASTQSVPPLHF TGTGCCAGCACTCAGTCTGTTCCGCCCCTCCACTTT
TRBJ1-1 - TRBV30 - CAWSVGGNTEAFF TGTGCCTGGAGTGTGGGGGGGAACACTGAAGCTTTCTTT
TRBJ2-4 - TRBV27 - CASSFRGSNIQYF TGTGCCAGCAGTTTTCGGGGGTCCAACATTCAGTACTTC
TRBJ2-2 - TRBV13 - CASSTRGSWDTGELFF TGTGCCAGCAGCACCAGGGGTAGCTGGGACACCGGGGAGCTGTTTTTT
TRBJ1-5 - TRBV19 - CASSMDSFQPQHF TGTGCCAGTAGTATGGACAGTTTTCAGCCCCAGCATTTT
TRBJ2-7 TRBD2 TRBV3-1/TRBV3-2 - CASSQGSGLLTRNF TGTGCCAGCAGCCAAGGTAGCGGGCTCCTCACCAGGAACTTC
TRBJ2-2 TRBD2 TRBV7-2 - CASSRGLAGNTGELFF TGTGCCAGCAGCCGGGGACTAGCGGGTAACACCGGGGAGCTGTTTTTT
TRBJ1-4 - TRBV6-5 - CASRGLGEKLFF TGTGCCAGCAGGGGCCTGGGTGAAAAACTGTTTTTT
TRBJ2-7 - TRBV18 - CASSQGGSYEQYF TGTGCCAGCTCACAGGGGGGGTCCTACGAGCAGTACTTC
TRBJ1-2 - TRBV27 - CASSPQGLNYGYTF TGTGCCAGCAGTCCTCAGGGACTTAACTATGGCTACACCTTC
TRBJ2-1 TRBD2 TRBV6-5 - CASSNRLAGGNEQFF TGTGCCAGCAGTAATCGACTAGCGGGAGGCAATGAGCAGTTCTTC
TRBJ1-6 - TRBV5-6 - CASSTQGLDNSPLHF TGTGCCAGCAGCACCCAGGGATTGGATAATTCACCCCTCCACTTT
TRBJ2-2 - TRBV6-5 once CASRRGTTNTGELFF TGTGCCAGCAGGAGGGGGACAACGAACACCGGGGAGCTGTTTTTT
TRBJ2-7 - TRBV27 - CASSFQLAGPTYEQYF TGTGCCAGCAGTTTCCAACTGGCGGGACCTACCTACGAGCAGTACTTC
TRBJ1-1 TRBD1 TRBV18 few CASSQKGQVNTEAFF TGTGCCAGCTCACAGAAGGGACAGGTGAACACTGAAGCTTTCTTT
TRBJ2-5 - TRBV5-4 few CASSLGQDAGETQYF TGTGCCAGCAGCTTGGGACAGGACGCTGGAGAGACCCAGTACTTC
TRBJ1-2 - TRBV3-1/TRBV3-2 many CASSQVGLYGYTF TGTGCCAGCAGCCAAGTGGGCCTATATGGCTACACCTTC
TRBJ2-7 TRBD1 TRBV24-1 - CATSTGTGGSHEQYF TGTGCCACCAGCACGGGGACAGGGGGCTCCCACGAGCAGTACTTC
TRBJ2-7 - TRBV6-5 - CASRRGGTNSYEQYF TGTGCCAGCAGGAGGGGCGGGACCAATTCCTACGAGCAGTACTTC
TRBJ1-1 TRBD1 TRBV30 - CAWSVMTGEAFF TGTGCCTGGAGTGTTATGACAGGGGAAGCTTTCTTT
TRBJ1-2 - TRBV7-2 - CASSHRTYGYTF TGTGCCAGCAGCCATCGGACATATGGCTACACCTTC
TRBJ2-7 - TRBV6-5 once CASRPAGQHTYEQYF TGTGCCAGCAGACCCGCGGGACAGCATACCTACGAGCAGTACTTC
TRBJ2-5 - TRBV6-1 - CASSEATARGETQYF TGTGCCAGCAGTGAAGCCACGGCGCGGGGAGAGACCCAGTACTTC
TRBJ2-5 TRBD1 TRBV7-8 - CASSPRGLETQYF TGTGCCAGCAGCCCCAGGGGGCTGGAGACCCAGTACTTC
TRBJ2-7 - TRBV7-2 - CASSSNRGTYEQYF TGTGCCAGCAGTTCTAATAGGGGCACCTACGAGCAGTACTTC
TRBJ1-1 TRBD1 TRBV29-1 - CSVGGQGIGAFF TGCAGCGTCGGGGGACAGGGGATCGGAGCTTTCTTT
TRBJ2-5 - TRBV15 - CATSRGGVQETQYF TGTGCCACCAGCAGAGGGGGCGTACAAGAGACCCAGTACTTC
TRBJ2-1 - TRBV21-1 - CASSTLWEQFF TGTGCCAGCAGCACACTCTGGGAGCAGTTCTTC
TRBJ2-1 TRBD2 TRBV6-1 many CASSEIAGRSYNEQFF TGTGCCAGCAGTGAAATAGCGGGGCGGTCATACAATGAGCAGTTCTTC
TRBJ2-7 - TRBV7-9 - CASSFRDTPYEQYF TGTGCCAGCAGCTTCCGGGACACCCCCTACGAGCAGTACTTC
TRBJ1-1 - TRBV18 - CASSPRGQTEAFF TGTGCCAGCTCACCTCGTGGGCAAACTGAAGCTTTCTTT
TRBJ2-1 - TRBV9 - CASSGKRGSSYNEQFF TGTGCCAGCAGCGGCAAACGGGGAAGCTCCTACAATGAGCAGTTCTTC
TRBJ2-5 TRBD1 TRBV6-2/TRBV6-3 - CASSYSNRGRQETQYF TGTGCCAGCAGTTACTCGAACAGGGGTAGGCAAGAGACCCAGTACTTC
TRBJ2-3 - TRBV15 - CATSRDREYTQYF TGTGCCACCAGCAGAGATCGGGAGTATACGCAGTATTTT
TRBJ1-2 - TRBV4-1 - CASSQETRAGYGYTF TGCGCCAGCAGCCAAGAGACGAGGGCTGGCTATGGCTACACCTTC
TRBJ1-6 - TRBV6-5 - CASRVQAHSPLHF TGTGCCAGCCGGGTACAAGCGCATTCACCCCTCCACTTT
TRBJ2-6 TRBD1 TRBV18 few CASSITRGTGANVLTF TGTGCCAGCTCAATTACCAGGGGGACTGGGGCCAACGTCCTGACTTTC
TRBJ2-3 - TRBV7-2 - CASSLLGGKDTQYF TGTGCCAGCAGCCTCCTTGGAGGGAAAGATACGCAGTATTTT
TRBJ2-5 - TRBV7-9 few CASSLRAGQETQYF TGTGCCAGCAGCTTAAGAGCGGGTCAAGAGACCCAGTACTTC
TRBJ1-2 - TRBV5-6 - CASSFSSGIHGHTF TGTGCCAGCAGCTTTAGCTCAGGGATACATGGCCACACCTTC
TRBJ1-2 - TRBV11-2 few CASSLEWGGGYTF TGTGCCAGCAGCTTAGAGTGGGGGGGTGGCTACACCTTC
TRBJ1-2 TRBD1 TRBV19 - CASSIRQGWGYGYTF TGTGCCAGTAGTATCCGACAGGGTTGGGGCTATGGCTACACCTTC